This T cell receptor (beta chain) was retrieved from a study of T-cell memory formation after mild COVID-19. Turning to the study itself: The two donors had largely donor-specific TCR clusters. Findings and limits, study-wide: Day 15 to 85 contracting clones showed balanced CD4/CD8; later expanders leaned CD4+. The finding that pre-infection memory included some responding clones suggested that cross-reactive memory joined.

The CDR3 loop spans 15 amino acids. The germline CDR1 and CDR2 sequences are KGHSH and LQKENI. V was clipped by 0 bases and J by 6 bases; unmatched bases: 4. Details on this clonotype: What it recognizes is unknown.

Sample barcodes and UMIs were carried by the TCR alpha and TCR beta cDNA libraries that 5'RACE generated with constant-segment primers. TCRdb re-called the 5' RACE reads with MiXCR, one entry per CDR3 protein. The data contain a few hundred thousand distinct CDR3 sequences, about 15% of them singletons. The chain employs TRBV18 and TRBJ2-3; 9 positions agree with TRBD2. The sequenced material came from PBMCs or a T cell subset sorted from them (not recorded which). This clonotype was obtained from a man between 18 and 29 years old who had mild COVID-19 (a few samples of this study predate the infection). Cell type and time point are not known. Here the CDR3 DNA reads TGTGCCAGCTCACCACCGCGGGGGGGATCGGATACGCAGTATTTT. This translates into CASSPPRGGSDTQYF.